The 23 T cell receptor beta chains presented below share a single source sample, sequenced in a study of cytomegalovirus exposure and HLA in healthy donors (dated by TCRdb to 2015 to 2018). Library prep was done by the immunoSEQ multiplex PCR assay. In TCRdb, the immuneACCESS table is reduced to in-frame sequences with V and J assigned. These tables do not hold every clone; where another copy was compared, an unresolved V gene accounts for under half, and the others remain unexplained. The sample data list 150,000 to 200,000 clones, and just under 85% of these were observed just once. The ten largest clones add up to under 2.5% of the sample. The sequenced sample consisted of PBMCs. The source of these receptors is a man younger than 40 in good health and CMV-seropositive.

The gene calls are TRBV11-2 and TRBJ2-6, with TRBD1 as a possible D gene (6 bases). The ends were cut back, 5 bases at V and 4 bases at J, with 15 bases in the middle. Germline V lookup: CDR1 SGHAT, CDR2 FQNNGV. The CDR3 contains 16 residues. The DNA for the CDR3 is TGTGCCAGCAGCCCCCCGGCAGGGGTCGGGGCCAACGTCCTGACTTTC. Amino acid sequence: CASSPPAGVGANVLTF.

The genes are TRBV2 and TRBJ2-6, with D uncertain. CDR1 is SNHLY, CDR2 FYNNEI, per germline. This CDR3 is built from 15 residues. V was cut by 3 bases and J by 1 base, with 7 bases left in between. The CDR3 loop reads CASSDPGSGANVLTF. CDR3 coding DNA: TGTGCCAGCAGTGATCCCGGGTCTGGGGCCAACGTCCTGACTTTC. The variable domain in full, completed from reference TRBV2 and TRBJ2-6, reads EPEVTQTPSHQVTQMGQEVILRCVPISNHLYFYWYRQILGQKVEFLVSFYNNEISEKSEIFDDQFSVERPDGSNFTLKIRSTKLEDSAMYFCASSDPGSGANVLTFGAGSRLTVL.

The rearrangement joins TRBV6-1 to TRBJ2-7, with unresolved D. Germline lookup yields CDR1 MNHNS and CDR2 SASEGT. Trimming took 4 bases from V and 0 from J, leaving 10 bases between them. CDR3 length: 14 residues. This CDR3 is CASSARQSSYEQYF. The CDR3 DNA reads TGTGCCAGCAGTGCCCGACAAAGCTCCTACGAGCAGTACTTC.

The J gene is TRBJ2-3, the V gene TRBV6-6, with D tentatively TRBD2 (6 bases). Trimming cost V 7 bases and J 11 bases, with 16 bases left between them. The CDR3 is made up of 12 amino acids. The germline CDR1 and CDR2 sequences are MNHNY and SVGAGI (reference sequence). The CDR3 region has the DNA TGTGCCAGCAACTCGGGGAGCGGGCTGCAGTATTTT. Translating gives CASNSGSGLQYF.

This clone was seen only a few times. V and J are TRBV27 and TRBJ2-1; D remains ambiguous. There are 13 residues in the CDR3. Looked up from germline, CDR1 is MNHEY and CDR2 is SMNVEV (reference sequence). Trimming cost V 5 bases and J 7 bases, with 12 bases left between them. As DNA, the CDR3 is TGTGCCAGCAGTCTCATGTTCCAGAATGAGCAGTTCTTC. Encoded protein: CASSLMFQNEQFF.

This chain links TRBV18 with TRBJ1-4; D not certain. This CDR3 region has 13 residues. V gave up 3 bases and J gave up 6 bases, with 8 bases separating them. Per germline, CDR1 KGHSH and CDR2 LQKENI. As DNA, the CDR3 is TGTGCCAGCTCACCCCGGGATTATGAAAAACTGTTTTTT. As protein: CASSPRDYEKLFF.

V gene TRBV6-5 combines with J gene TRBJ1-2, with no clear D. V shed 2 bases and J shed 8 bases, with 12 bases lying between them. The CDR3 has 13 residues. Germline V gives CDR1 MNHEY, CDR2 SVGAGI. The CDR3 reads CASSYPDWQGYTF. DNA of the CDR3: TGTGCCAGCAGTTACCCCGACTGGCAGGGCTACACCTTC.

This chain joins TRBV4-2 and TRBJ1-1, with D possibly matching TRBD1 (5 bases). The CDR3 spans 15 residues. CDR1 is LGHNA and CDR2 is YNFKEQ in the germline V gene. Trimming took off 0 bases at V and 0 bases at J, with 8 bases between the two ends. The CDR3 loop is CASSQEEGMNTEAFF. The CDR3 nucleotides read TGTGCCAGCAGCCAAGAGGAGGGGATGAACACTGAAGCTTTCTTT.

The chain carries TRBV9 and TRBJ2-5, with TRBD2 matching 12 bases. The V segment lost 0 bases and the J segment 5 bases; nucleotides outside the gene matches: 8. The CDR3 runs 17 residues. CDR1 is SGDLS and CDR2 is YYNGEE in the germline V gene. The DNA of the CDR3 is TGTGCCAGCAGCGTAGGATCTAGCGGGGGGGCCGAGGAGACCCAGTACTTC. Translating it yields CASSVGSSGGAEETQYF.

In this sample, this clone turned up a few times. J is TRBJ2-7 and V is TRBV15, with 7 bases fitting TRBD1. CDR3 size: 14 residues. J lost 2 bases, V lost 3 bases, and 4 bases had no gene match. Germline CDR1 LNHNV, CDR2 YYDKDF (reference sequence). The CDR3 DNA follows: TGTGCCACCAGCAGCATAGACAGGGCCTACGAGCAGTACTTC. Translated: CATSSIDRAYEQYF.

The chain is built from TRBV27 and TRBJ1-2; weak D call: TRBD1 (5 bases). The CDR3 sequence is 15 residues long. Looked up from germline, CDR1 is MNHEY and CDR2 is SMNVEV (reference sequence). V lost 5 bases and J 4 bases, leaving 17 bases between the germline ends. CDR3: CASSPGEARIYGYTF. The CDR3 DNA sequence: TGTGCCAGCAGTCCGGGGGAGGCCCGAATCTATGGCTACACCTTC.

V usage is TRBV14 and J usage is TRBJ2-2; TRBD2 agrees at 9 bases. The V segment lost 4 bases and the J segment 9 bases; nucleotides outside the gene matches: 6. CDR1 and CDR2 (germline): SGHDN, FVKESK. This CDR3 has 14 residues. CDR3 residues: CASSPQRGERELFF. CDR3 bases: TGTGCCAGCAGCCCCCAGCGGGGGGAAAGGGAGCTGTTTTTT.

The chain carries TRBV19 and TRBJ2-7; TRBD2 might be the D (6 bases). The CDR3 is 16 residues long. Germline CDR1 is LNHDA and CDR2 is SQIVND (reference sequence). Trimming took off 5 bases at V and 0 bases at J, with 17 bases between the two ends. CDR3 nucleotides: TGTGCCAGTAGTCATCACCCGGGGGTTTCCTCCTACGAGCAGTACTTC. This encodes CASSHHPGVSSYEQYF.

This chain joins TRBV7-9 and TRBJ2-1, with a tentative D call TRBD2 (6 bases). With 2 bases removed from V and 3 bases from J, the gap between germline ends came to 14 bases. From germline, CDR1 is SEHNR and CDR2 FQNEAQ (reference sequence). The CDR3 is 16 amino acids. Here the CDR3 reads CASSLIKGGYYNEQFF. Here the CDR3 DNA reads TGTGCCAGCAGCTTAATAAAGGGAGGATACTACAATGAGCAGTTCTTC.

J is TRBJ2-2 and V is TRBV9; D unclear. CDR1 SGDLS and CDR2 YYNGEE come from the germline V gene. The CDR3 is 15 residues long. Trimming took off 1 base at V and 2 bases at J, with 9 bases between the two ends. For the CDR3, the DNA is TGTGCCAGCAGCGTATTACGGTTCAACACCGGGGAGCTGTTTTTT. Its protein is CASSVLRFNTGELFF.

This sequence joins TRBV6-5 and TRBJ2-7; 7 positions agree with TRBD2. Per germline, CDR1 MNHEY and CDR2 SVGAGI. V lost 7 bases, J lost 0 bases, and 9 bases stayed unmatched. The CDR3 length is 15 residues. The CDR3 DNA is TGTGCCAGCACCCCCGGGGGGTGGTCCTCCTACGAGCAGTACTTC. It translates to CASTPGGWSSYEQYF.

The rearrangement uses TRBV5-8 and TRBJ2-1; maybe TRBD2 (7 bases). Germline lookup yields CDR1 SGHTS and CDR2 YDEGEE. V shed 7 bases and J shed 0 bases, with 14 bases lying between them. The CDR3 is 15 residues long. This chain's CDR3 is CASGGGQSSYNEQFF. The CDR3 nucleotides read TGTGCCAGCGGCGGGGGCCAGAGCTCCTACAATGAGCAGTTCTTC. Full variable domain (outside the CDR3, taken from reference TRBV5-8 and TRBJ2-1): EAGVTQSPTHLIKTRGQQATLRCSPISGHTSVYWYQQALGLGLQFLLWYDEGEERNRGNFPPRFSGRQFPNYSSELNVNALELEDSALYLCASGGGQSSYNEQFFGPGTRLTVL.

The rearrangement uses TRBV4-3 and TRBJ1-3, with 7 bases lining up with TRBD1. The germline gives CDR1 LGHNA, CDR2 YSLEER. Trimming cost V 4 bases and J 1 base; bases outside gene matches: 13. This CDR3 is 18 amino acids long. As DNA, the CDR3 is TGCGCCAGCAGCCTCACTTGGACAGGTCGATCTTCTGGAAACACCATATATTTT. It is translated as CASSLTWTGRSSGNTIYF.

This clone has only a few counts. The V and J genes are TRBV7-9 and TRBJ2-7, with 7 nucleotides matching TRBD1. Losses at the gene ends were 5 bases for V and 2 bases for J; bases not matched to a gene: 6. The germline V gene has CDR1 SEHNR and CDR2 FQNEAQ (reference sequence). CDR3 size: 14 residues. The CDR3 DNA follows: TGTGCCAGCAGCGCGACAGGGTATACCTACGAGCAGTACTTC. Translation: CASSATGYTYEQYF. The full variable domain, in which reference TRBV7-9 and TRBJ2-7 provide the parts outside the CDR3, is DTGVSQNPRHKITKRGQNVTFRCDPISEHNRLYWYRQTLGQGPEFLTYFQNEAQLEKSRLLSDRFSAERPKGSFSTLEIQRTEQGDSAMYLCASSATGYTYEQYFGPGTRLTVT.

In this sample, this clone turned up once. This chain joins TRBV7-8 and TRBJ2-5, with 11 bases lining up with TRBD2. The CDR3 loop spans 15 amino acids. The junction had 5 bases not matched to a gene; V was cut back by 5 bases and J by 3 bases. Germline CDR1 and CDR2: SGHVS and FQNEAQ. The CDR3 protein is CASSPGLAVEETQYF. Written as DNA, the CDR3 is TGTGCCAGCAGCCCGGGACTAGCGGTGGAAGAGACCCAGTACTTC.

V is TRBV10-2 and J is TRBJ1-1; TRBD1 matches at 8 bases. Germline CDR1 is WSHSY and CDR2 is SAAADI. The ends lost 5 bases at V and 2 bases at J; junction bases unmatched: 4. There are 14 residues in the CDR3. The CDR3 is CASSWTGPNTEAFF. The DNA for the CDR3 is TGCGCCAGCAGTTGGACAGGGCCAAACACTGAAGCTTTCTTT.

A note on this clone: At the DNA level, this CDR3 is encoded by other sequences in the same sample as well. The V call is TRBV27, the J call TRBJ2-3, with 12 bases that match TRBD2. The CDR3 is made up of 15 amino acids. V lost 6 bases to trimming and J lost 1 base; unmatched junction nucleotides: 2. Germline lookup yields CDR1 MNHEY and CDR2 SMNVEV (reference sequence). The CDR3 region is CASSRLAGGTDTQYF. Here the CDR3 DNA reads TGTGCCAGCAGCCGACTAGCGGGGGGCACAGATACGCAGTATTTT.

This chain uses TRBV9 with TRBJ2-5; perhaps TRBD1 as D (6 bases). Per germline, CDR1 SGDLS and CDR2 YYNGEE. This CDR3 is 14 amino acids long. V was clipped by 4 bases and J by 7 bases, with 17 bases between them. CDR3 amino acids: CASSSETGWGTQYF. CDR3 bases: TGTGCCAGCAGCTCTGAGACAGGTTGGGGGACCCAGTACTTC.